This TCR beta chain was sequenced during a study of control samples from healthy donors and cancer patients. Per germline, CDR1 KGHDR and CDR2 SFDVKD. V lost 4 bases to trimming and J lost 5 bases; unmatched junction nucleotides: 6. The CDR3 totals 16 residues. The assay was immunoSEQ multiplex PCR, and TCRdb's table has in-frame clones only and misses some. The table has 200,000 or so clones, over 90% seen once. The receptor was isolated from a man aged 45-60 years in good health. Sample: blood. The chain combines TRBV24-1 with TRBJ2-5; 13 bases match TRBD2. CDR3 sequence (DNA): TGTGCCACCAGTGACAAAGGACTAGCGGGGGTGGAGACCCAGTACTTC. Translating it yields CATSDKGLAGVETQYF.